A selection of T cell receptor beta chains follows, all from one sample in a study of blood T cell repertoires in COVID-19. TCRdb's copy holds only in-frame clones and misses some; the assay was immunoSEQ multiplex PCR. The sample has about 210,000 clones; around four fifths are singletons. The sample consisted of peripheral blood. The receptors originated from a woman between 65 and 79 years old with COVID-19, enrolled during active disease. The CDR3 runs from the conserved cysteine through the conserved F or W. D genes are given only for firm matches. Clone size appears in some rows only: once, few, many, or a class for an expanded clone.

size	J	D	V	CDR3	DNA
few	TRBJ2-2	TRBD2	TRBV9	CASSSGTTNTGELFF	TGTGCCAGCAGCTCCGGGACTACCAACACCGGGGAGCTGTTTTTT
-	TRBJ2-2	-	TRBV7-6	CASSLTGYGTGELFF	TGTGCCAGCAGCTTAACGGGGTATGGGACCGGGGAGCTGTTTTTT
-	TRBJ2-3	TRBD2	TRBV27	CASSLIGLAGGSDTQYF	TGTGCCAGCAGTTTGATAGGACTAGCGGGAGGGTCAGATACGCAGTATTTT
-	TRBJ2-5	-	TRBV2	CASGTGVETQYF	TGTGCCAGCGGTACGGGAGTGGAGACCCAGTACTTC
few	TRBJ2-1	TRBD1	TRBV25-1	CASNTGTGRNEQFF	TGTGCCAGCAACACAGGGACAGGGAGGAATGAGCAGTTCTTC
-	TRBJ2-2	TRBD1	TRBV18	CASSPMTGAGELFF	TGTGCCAGCTCACCGATGACAGGGGCCGGGGAGCTGTTTTTT
-	TRBJ1-2	-	TRBV27	CASSPRRDDYGYTF	TGTGCCAGCAGTCCGAGGCGGGATGACTATGGCTACACCTTC
once	TRBJ1-5	-	TRBV7-2	CASRRDSSNQPQHF	TGTGCCAGCAGACGCGACAGCAGCAATCAGCCCCAGCATTTT
-	TRBJ1-3	-	TRBV3-1/TRBV3-2	CASSQSVSGNTIYF	TGTGCCAGCAGCCAATCAGTTTCTGGAAACACCATATATTTT
-	TRBJ2-7	-	TRBV28	CASSSSWHEQYF	TGTGCCAGCAGCTCCTCTTGGCACGAGCAGTACTTC
-	TRBJ2-3	-	TRBV28	CAITPGRISDTQYF	TGTGCCATCACGCCAGGGAGGATTTCAGATACGCAGTATTTT
-	TRBJ2-7	-	TRBV29-1	CSVGREPREQYF	TGCAGCGTTGGTCGGGAGCCCCGCGAGCAGTACTTC
-	TRBJ1-2	TRBD1	TRBV24-1	CATSDARGDRALDGYTF	TGTGCCACCAGTGACGCGAGAGGGGACAGGGCTCTCGATGGCTACACCTTC
-	TRBJ1-3	-	TRBV28	CASSPPRPGNTIYF	TGTGCCAGCAGTCCCCCGCGCCCTGGAAACACCATATATTTT
-	TRBJ1-2	TRBD1	TRBV18	CASSPSAGGEYGYTF	TGTGCCAGCTCACCTTCGGCAGGGGGCGAATATGGCTACACCTTC
once	TRBJ2-1	TRBD2	TRBV28	CASRGAGGPLGYNEQFF	TGTGCCAGCCGGGGGGCGGGAGGGCCTCTCGGCTACAATGAGCAGTTCTTC
-	TRBJ1-5	-	TRBV12-5	CASGPSSNQPQHF	TGTGCTAGTGGTCCGTCTAGCAATCAGCCCCAGCATTTT
-	TRBJ1-2	TRBD1	TRBV28	CASRGTGFNYGYTF	TGTGCCAGCAGGGGGACAGGATTTAACTATGGCTACACCTTC
-	TRBJ2-2	-	TRBV14	CASSLQGRAGELFF	TGTGCCAGCAGTTTACAGGGAAGAGCCGGGGAGCTGTTTTTT
-	TRBJ1-1	TRBD1	TRBV19	CASRDSDRGAFF	TGTGCCAGTAGGGACTCGGACAGGGGAGCTTTCTTT
-	TRBJ1-4	-	TRBV7-2	CASSSGGIDEKLFF	TGTGCCAGCAGCTCGGGGGGTATTGATGAAAAACTGTTTTTT
few	TRBJ1-1	-	TRBV7-8	CASSPRGGLTEAFF	TGTGCCAGCAGCCCGCGCGGTGGGTTGACTGAAGCTTTCTTT
-	TRBJ1-1	-	TRBV5-1	CASKDQWGAYTEAFF	TGCGCCAGCAAGGATCAATGGGGCGCCTACACTGAAGCTTTCTTT
few	TRBJ2-5	TRBD1	TRBV28	CASSPITGDQETQYF	TGTGCCAGCAGTCCAATTACAGGGGACCAAGAGACCCAGTACTTC
-	TRBJ2-5	-	TRBV27	CASSLRDTGRETQYF	TGTGCCAGCAGTTTGAGGGACACGGGGCGAGAGACCCAGTACTTC
few	TRBJ2-5	TRBD1	TRBV5-1	CASSLPSGQGQETQYF	TGCGCCAGCAGCTTGCCCTCCGGACAGGGCCAAGAGACCCAGTACTTC
-	TRBJ1-5	TRBD1	TRBV2	CASRDRVSNQPQHF	TGTGCCAGCAGGGACAGGGTGAGCAATCAGCCCCAGCATTTT
-	TRBJ2-7	-	TRBV3-1/TRBV3-2	CASTRTDYSYEQYF	TGTGCCAGCACCCGGACAGATTACTCCTACGAGCAGTACTTC
-	TRBJ1-2	-	TRBV19	CASSIRDYGYTF	TGTGCCAGTAGTATCAGGGACTATGGCTACACCTTC
-	TRBJ1-2	-	TRBV28	CASNIQGFVANYGYTF	TGTGCCAGCAATATACAGGGTTTCGTAGCTAACTATGGCTACACCTTC
-	TRBJ2-1	TRBD2	TRBV9	CASSAGGRNTYNEQFF	TGTGCCAGCAGCGCGGGGGGACGGAATACCTACAATGAGCAGTTCTTC
-	TRBJ1-1	-	TRBV6-5	CASSRERPNTEAFF	TGTGCCAGCAGTCGGGAGCGACCGAACACTGAAGCTTTCTTT
-	TRBJ2-2	-	TRBV19	CATKEQGAPNAGELFF	TGTGCCACTAAGGAACAGGGAGCCCCTAACGCCGGGGAGCTGTTTTTT
-	TRBJ2-1	TRBD2	TRBV2	CAGGGLAGGQFF	TGTGCCGGAGGTGGACTAGCGGGAGGTCAGTTCTTC
-	TRBJ2-7	-	TRBV6-2/TRBV6-3	CASSSRRPGTYEQYF	TGTGCCAGCAGTTCCCGTCGGCCGGGAACCTACGAGCAGTACTTC
-	TRBJ1-5	-	TRBV19	CASNPGRVYSNQPQHF	TGTGCCAGTAACCCGGGGAGGGTTTATAGCAATCAGCCCCAGCATTTT
-	TRBJ1-4	-	TRBV5-4	CASSFDRSATNEKLFF	TGTGCCAGCAGCTTCGACAGATCAGCAACTAATGAAAAACTGTTTTTT
-	TRBJ1-6	-	TRBV2	CASTDTMLNNSPLHF	TGTGCCAGCACCGACACGATGTTAAATAATTCACCCCTCCACTTT
-	TRBJ2-1	-	TRBV6-5	CASSPRQSSYNEQFF	TGTGCCAGCAGCCCGCGACAGAGCTCCTACAATGAGCAGTTCTTC
-	TRBJ1-5	-	TRBV20-1	CSASYPGDNQPQHF	TGCAGTGCTAGTTACCCAGGGGATAATCAGCCCCAGCATTTT
-	TRBJ1-4	-	TRBV6-5	CASTEITLNEKLFF	TGTGCCAGCACAGAAATCACCCTGAATGAAAAACTGTTTTTT
-	TRBJ1-1	-	TRBV30	CAWSGRRAEAFF	TGTGCCTGGAGTGGAAGGAGGGCTGAAGCTTTCTTT
-	TRBJ1-3	TRBD1	TRBV7-9	CASSLEQGNTIYF	TGTGCCAGCAGCTTAGAACAGGGGAACACCATATATTTT
-	TRBJ1-2	TRBD1	TRBV25-1	CASSETGVNYGYTF	TGTGCCAGCAGTGAAACAGGGGTGAACTATGGCTACACCTTC
-	TRBJ1-5	-	TRBV1	CTSRHTGEDQPQHF	TGCACCAGCAGACACACCGGGGAAGATCAGCCCCAGCATTTT
-	TRBJ2-1	-	TRBV6-5	CASSLGLSSNEQFF	TGTGCCAGCAGCCTGGGACTGAGCTCCAATGAGCAGTTCTTC
-	TRBJ1-2	TRBD1	TRBV28	CASSQIRTGGGNGYTF	TGTGCCAGCAGCCAGATTAGAACAGGGGGCGGAAATGGCTACACCTTC
-	TRBJ1-1	-	TRBV19	CASSSWTDMNTEAFF	TGTGCCAGTAGTAGTTGGACAGACATGAACACTGAAGCTTTCTTT
-	TRBJ2-5	TRBD1	TRBV12-5	CASGLAFNRGRETQYF	TGTGCTAGTGGTTTGGCGTTCAACAGGGGAAGGGAGACCCAGTACTTC
few	TRBJ2-3	-	TRBV21-1	CASSSWTSGTDTQYF	TGTGCCAGCAGCTCTTGGACTAGCGGCACAGATACGCAGTATTTT
-	TRBJ2-5	-	TRBV6-2/TRBV6-3	CASSRTGTGGETQYF	TGTGCCAGCAGTCGAACCGGGACTGGGGGGGAGACCCAGTACTTC
-	TRBJ1-2	TRBD1	TRBV9	CASSPQGAGGGSYTF	TGTGCCAGCAGCCCCCAGGGGGCAGGAGGGGGGAGCTACACCTTC
-	TRBJ1-1	-	TRBV10-3	CAISEAGLPEAFF	TGTGCCATCAGCGAGGCGGGGTTGCCTGAAGCTTTCTTT